One sample yielded the 8 T cell receptor beta chains listed below, sequenced in a study of OX40 agonist ivuxolimab in advanced cancers. Method: immunoSEQ multiplex PCR; TCRdb's copy keeps in-frame clones and lacks some. The table has 13,000 to 15,000 clones, 77% seen once. The material was CD4+ or CD8+ T cells sorted from blood, obtained in a trial of the OX40 agonist ivuxolimab. The source of these receptors is an adult with an advanced solid tumor such as melanoma, head and neck, liver or kidney cancer.

The CDR3 DNA follows: TGCAGCGTTGACAAGGGAGGCAACTATGGCTACACCTTC. This codes for CSVDKGGNYGYTF. V and J are TRBV29-1 and TRBJ1-2, with unresolved D. The CDR3 spans 13 residues. Trimming cost V 3 bases and J 2 bases, with 10 bases left between them. CDR1 is SQVTM, CDR2 ANQGSEA, per germline.

This clone has a handful of counts. This chain uses TRBV11-2 with TRBJ1-5; 8 bases are a match to TRBD1. J was trimmed by 1 base and V by 1 base; bases with no gene match: 3. Per germline, CDR1 SGHAT and CDR2 FQNNGV. The CDR3 is made up of 16 amino acids. The CDR3 here is CASSLVSGGSNQPQHF. The CDR3 DNA reads TGTGCCAGCAGCTTAGTCTCAGGGGGCAGCAATCAGCCCCAGCATTTT.

The chain employs TRBV7-9 and TRBJ2-5, with TRBD2 matching 10 bases. Germline CDR1 is SEHNR and CDR2 is FQNEAQ (reference sequence). Trimming took 4 bases from V and 11 from J; bases not matched to a gene: 13. The CDR3 covers 15 residues. Written as DNA, the CDR3 is TGTGCCAGCAGCTCAACAAGCGGGAGGGCCTGGGAGCAGTACTTC. Its protein product is CASSSTSGRAWEQYF.

The CDR3: CSVEDAGGTEAFF. The CDR3 coding sequence is TGCAGCGTTGAAGATGCGGGGGGCACTGAAGCTTTCTTT. The V gene is TRBV29-1, the J gene TRBJ1-1; D might be TRBD1 (5 bases). The V gene lost 0 bases and the J gene lost 4 bases, with 9 bases spanning the gap. Germline CDR1 is SQVTM and CDR2 is ANQGSEA. CDR3 length: 13 residues.

The table lists this clone with a few counts. The chain uses TRBV4-2 and TRBJ1-2; 9 bases agree with TRBD1. CDR3 length: 16 residues. Germline CDR1 LGHNA, CDR2 YNFKEQ. V shed 5 bases and J 0 bases; nucleotides not matched to a gene: 7. The CDR3 protein is CASSTTRTGANYGYTF. CDR3 DNA: TGTGCCAGCAGCACCACGCGGACAGGGGCTAACTATGGCTACACCTTC.

The J gene is TRBJ1-2, the V gene TRBV30, with 10 bases matching TRBD1. Germline assignment: CDR1 GTSNPN and CDR2 SVGIG (reference sequence). With V trimmed by 2 bases and J by 7 bases, 7 bases remained unmatched. The CDR3 consists of 14 residues. The CDR3 sequence is CAWSPGQGIVGYTF. The CDR3 DNA sequence: TGTGCCTGGAGTCCGGGACAGGGGATCGTTGGCTACACCTTC.

The chain has TRBV6-5 and TRBJ2-7; possible D gene TRBD1, 6 bases. Germline V lookup: CDR1 MNHEY, CDR2 SVGAGI. The V end was cut by 4 bases, the J end by 5 bases, with 9 bases between. CDR3 size: 12 residues. The CDR3 loop reads CASSSGAHEQYF. The CDR3 DNA follows: TGTGCCAGCAGTTCAGGGGCCCACGAGCAGTACTTC.

This clone was seen a handful of times. V usage is TRBV5-1 and J usage is TRBJ2-7, with D possibly matching TRBD1 (6 bases). From germline, CDR1 is SGHRS and CDR2 YFSETQ. The CDR3 spans 16 residues. V lost 4 bases, J lost 0 bases, and 17 bases lay in between. For the CDR3, the DNA is TGCGCCAGCAGCCCACTGGACAGCTATTACTCCTACGAGCAGTACTTC. Its translation: CASSPLDSYYSYEQYF.